A single sample gave rise to the 10 T cell receptor beta chains below, sequenced in a study of cytomegalovirus exposure and HLA in healthy donors (dated by TCRdb to about 2017). The method was the immunoSEQ multiplex PCR assay. A mixture of 60 forward primers for TCR Vbeta segments and 13 reverse primers for TCR Jbeta segments was used in the multiplex PCR. TCRdb took over this immuneACCESS table, retaining in-frame rearrangements with V and J assigned. Such tables are incomplete; in checked studies, under half of the missing clones stem from an unresolved V gene, and the remainder is unexplained. The table for this sample lists 140,000 to 150,000 clones; approximately 68% of them were counted only once. The ten largest clones add up to approximately 2.1% of the sample. The sample comprised PBMCs. The receptors derive from a man aged 40-49 years in good health and CMV-seronegative.

The rearrangement joins TRBV14 to TRBJ2-2, with TRBD1 identical over 7 bases. Germline V CDR1 and CDR2: SGHDN, FVKESK. This CDR3 has 14 residues. The V gene end was trimmed by 7 bases and the J gene end by 5 bases; junction bases not matched to a gene: 7. The CDR3 DNA reads TGTGCCAGCAAGATTGGCAGGGGGACCGGGGAGCTGTTTTTT. This codes for CASKIGRGTGELFF.

The gene calls are TRBV27 and TRBJ2-3; D gene ambiguous. Trimming stripped 3 bases from V and 9 bases from J, with 10 bases between. This CDR3 contains 12 residues. Germline CDR1 is MNHEY and CDR2 is SMNVEV (reference sequence). The CDR3 reads CASSFSGWTQYF. The CDR3 nucleotides are TGTGCCAGCAGTTTCTCGGGTTGGACGCAGTATTTT.

The chain combines TRBV4-3 with TRBJ1-2; 9 positions agree with TRBD1. CDR3 length: 17 residues. Trimming at V came to 0 bases and at J to 4 bases, leaving 9 bases not matched to a gene. Germline V gives CDR1 LGHNA, CDR2 YSLEER. CDR3 loop: CASSQDHRDRVLYGYTF. The CDR3 bases are TGCGCCAGCAGCCAAGATCACCGGGACAGGGTCCTCTATGGCTACACCTTC.

V gene TRBV6-6 combines with J gene TRBJ2-3; a possible D gene is TRBD2 (7 bases). Trimming shortened V by 4 bases and J by 0 bases, and 14 bases separated the two germline ends. The CDR3 is 16 residues long. The germline V gene encodes CDR1 MNHNY and CDR2 SVGAGI (reference sequence). The CDR3 sequence: CASSLWRGQSTDTQYF. DNA of the CDR3: TGTGCCAGCAGTTTGTGGCGGGGGCAAAGCACAGATACGCAGTATTTT.

The chain combines TRBV7-6 with TRBJ2-7; 7 bases map to TRBD1. From germline, CDR1 is SGHVS and CDR2 FNYEAQ. Losses at the gene ends were 5 bases for V and 1 base for J; bases not matched to a gene: 5. This CDR3 contains 14 residues. The CDR3 coding sequence is TGTGCCAGCAGCGCGACCAGGGGGTCCTACGAGCAGTACTTC. As protein: CASSATRGSYEQYF.

This chain connects TRBV19 to TRBJ1-1; 8 nucleotides agree with TRBD1. Germline CDR1 and CDR2: LNHDA and SQIVND (reference sequence). The ends lost 1 base at V and 0 bases at J; junction bases unmatched: 1. This CDR3 is built from 15 residues. This CDR3 is CASSIGGQVNTEAFF. CDR3 sequence (DNA): TGTGCCAGTAGTATAGGGGGACAGGTGAACACTGAAGCTTTCTTT.

This chain links TRBV18 with TRBJ1-2; D gene ambiguous. The CDR3 is 16 amino acids. The V end lost 3 bases, the J end lost 1 base, and 15 bases lay between the germline ends. The V gene's germline CDR1 is KGHSH and CDR2 LQKENI. CDR3 protein: CASSPLPGRRNYGYTF. The CDR3 coding sequence is TGTGCCAGCTCACCCCTTCCGGGAAGACGTAACTATGGCTACACCTTC.

This chain links TRBV5-5 with TRBJ2-3; D is ambiguous. The germline gives CDR1 SGHKS, CDR2 YYEKEE (reference sequence). V lost 4 bases to trimming and J lost 3 bases, with 12 bases between them. This CDR3 comprises 14 residues. In DNA, the CDR3 is TGTGCCAGCAGCCGGCCGGCCGGGACAGATACGCAGTATTTT. This gives the protein CASSRPAGTDTQYF.

This CDR3 is CASSLISGNQPQHF. The CDR3 nucleotides are TGTGCCAGCAGCTTAATATCAGGTAATCAGCCCCAGCATTTT. V gene TRBV7-2 combines with J gene TRBJ1-5; D is undetermined. Germline V gene lookup returns CDR1 SGHTA and CDR2 FQGNSA. This CDR3 has 14 amino acids. Between the trimmed V and J ends, which lost 2 bases and 4 bases, there was a span of 9 bases.

The chain combines TRBV19 with TRBJ1-2; D perhaps matches TRBD1 (5 bases). This CDR3 comprises 14 residues. Trimming took off 6 bases at V and 4 bases at J, with 15 bases between the two ends. Germline V gene sequence: CDR1 LNHDA, CDR2 SQIVND (reference sequence). The CDR3 region has the DNA TGTGCCAGTAGCCATGATGGGACTAGCTATGGCTACACCTTC. Its translation: CASSHDGTSYGYTF.